The source of this T cell receptor (beta chain) is a study of cytomegalovirus exposure and HLA in healthy donors. Germline loops: CDR1 PRHDT, CDR2 FYEKMQ (reference sequence). V shed 3 bases and J 3 bases; nucleotides not matched to a gene: 4. The CDR3 has 16 residues. Researchers ran the PCR with 60 Vbeta and 13 Jbeta primers. Profiled with immunoSEQ multiplex PCR; TCRdb holds only in-frame clones, not every one. The sample has roughly 140,000 clones, roughly 85% seen once. The sample comprised PBMCs. This receptor was identified in a male donor in good health and CMV-seronegative. The genes are TRBV13 and TRBJ2-3; 12 nucleotides line up with TRBD2. CDR3 protein: CASSLTSGSKTDTQYF. CDR3 DNA sequence: TGTGCCAGCAGCTTGACTAGCGGGAGCAAGACAGATACGCAGTATTTT.